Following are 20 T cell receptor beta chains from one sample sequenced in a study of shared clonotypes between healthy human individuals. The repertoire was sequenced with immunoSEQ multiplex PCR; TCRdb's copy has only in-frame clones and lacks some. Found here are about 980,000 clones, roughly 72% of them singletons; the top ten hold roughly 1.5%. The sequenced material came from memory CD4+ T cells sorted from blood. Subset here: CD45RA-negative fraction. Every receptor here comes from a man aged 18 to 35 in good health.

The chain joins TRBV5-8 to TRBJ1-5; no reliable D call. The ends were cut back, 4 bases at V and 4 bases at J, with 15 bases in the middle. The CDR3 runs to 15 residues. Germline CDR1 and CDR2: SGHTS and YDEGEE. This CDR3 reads CASSPRTARNQPQHF. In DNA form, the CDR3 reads TGTGCCAGCAGCCCCCGGACGGCAAGAAATCAGCCCCAGCATTTT.

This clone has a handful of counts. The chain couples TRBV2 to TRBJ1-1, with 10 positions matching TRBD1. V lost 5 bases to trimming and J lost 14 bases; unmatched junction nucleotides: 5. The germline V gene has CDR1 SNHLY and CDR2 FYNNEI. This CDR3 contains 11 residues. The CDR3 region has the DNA TGTGCCAGCAGTCCAAGACAGGGGGCGTTCTTT. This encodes CASSPRQGAFF.

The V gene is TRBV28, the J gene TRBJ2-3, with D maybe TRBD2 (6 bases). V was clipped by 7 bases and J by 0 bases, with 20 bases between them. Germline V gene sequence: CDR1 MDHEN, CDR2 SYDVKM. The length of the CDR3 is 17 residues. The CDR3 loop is CASITRSGTSSTDTQYF. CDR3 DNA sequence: TGTGCCAGCATCACTCGGTCGGGGACTTCTAGCACAGATACGCAGTATTTT.

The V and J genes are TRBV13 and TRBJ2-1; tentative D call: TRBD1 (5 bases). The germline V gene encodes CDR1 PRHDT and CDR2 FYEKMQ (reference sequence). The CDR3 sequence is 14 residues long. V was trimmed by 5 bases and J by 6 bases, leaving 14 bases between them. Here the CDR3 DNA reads TGTGCCAGCAGCGGCAGACAGCTATCCAATGAGCAGTTCTTC. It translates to CASSGRQLSNEQFF. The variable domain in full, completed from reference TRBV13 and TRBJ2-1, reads AAGVIQSPRHLIKEKRETATLKCYPIPRHDTVYWYQQGPGQDPQFLISFYEKMQSDKGSIPDRFSAQQFSDYHSELNMSSLELGDSALYFCASSGRQLSNEQFFGPGTRLTVL.

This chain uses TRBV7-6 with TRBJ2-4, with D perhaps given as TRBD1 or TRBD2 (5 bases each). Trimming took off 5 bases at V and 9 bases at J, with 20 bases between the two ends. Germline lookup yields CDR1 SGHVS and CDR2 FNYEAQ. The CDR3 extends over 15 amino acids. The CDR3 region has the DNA TGTGCCAGCAGCGGAGGACACTCTTCTTTTTGCATTCAGTACTTC. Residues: CASSGGHSSFCIQYF.

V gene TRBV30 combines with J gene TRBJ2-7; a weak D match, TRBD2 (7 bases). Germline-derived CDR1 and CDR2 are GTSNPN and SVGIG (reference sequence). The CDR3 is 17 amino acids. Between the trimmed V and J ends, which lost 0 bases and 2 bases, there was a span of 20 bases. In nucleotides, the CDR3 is TGTGCCTGGAGTGTAGAATTTTGGGGGGGCCGAGCCTACGAGCAGTACTTC. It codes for CAWSVEFWGGRAYEQYF.

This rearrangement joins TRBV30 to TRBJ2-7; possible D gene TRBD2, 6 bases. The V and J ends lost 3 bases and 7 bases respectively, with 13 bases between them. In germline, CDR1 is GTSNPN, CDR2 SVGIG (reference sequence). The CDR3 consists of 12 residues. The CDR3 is CAWSGTAVEQYF. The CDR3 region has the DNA TGTGCCTGGAGCGGGACTGCCGTTGAGCAGTACTTC.

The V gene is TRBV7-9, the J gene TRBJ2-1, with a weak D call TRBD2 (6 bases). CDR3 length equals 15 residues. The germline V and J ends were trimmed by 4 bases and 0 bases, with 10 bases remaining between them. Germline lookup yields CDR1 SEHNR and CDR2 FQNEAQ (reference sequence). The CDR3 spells CASSSGGFSYNEQFF. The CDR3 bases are TGTGCCAGCAGCTCAGGAGGGTTCTCCTACAATGAGCAGTTCTTC. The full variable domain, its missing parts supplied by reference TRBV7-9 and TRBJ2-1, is DTGVSQNPRHKITKRGQNVTFRCDPISEHNRLYWYRQTLGQGPEFLTYFQNEAQLEKSRLLSDRFSAERPKGSFSTLEIQRTEQGDSAMYLCASSSGGFSYNEQFFGPGTRLTVL.

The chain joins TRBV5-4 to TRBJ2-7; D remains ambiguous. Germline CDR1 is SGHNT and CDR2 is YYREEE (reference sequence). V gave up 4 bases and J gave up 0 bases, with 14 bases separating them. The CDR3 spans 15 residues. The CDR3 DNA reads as TGTGCCAGCAGCGCCTCCGAGAGGAACTCCTACGAGCAGTACTTC. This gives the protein CASSASERNSYEQYF.

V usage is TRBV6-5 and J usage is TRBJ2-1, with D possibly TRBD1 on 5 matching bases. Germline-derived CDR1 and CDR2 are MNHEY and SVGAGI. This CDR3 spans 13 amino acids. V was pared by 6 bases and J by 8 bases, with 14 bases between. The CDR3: CASSRERGYEQFF. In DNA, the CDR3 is TGTGCCAGCAGCCGCGAAAGGGGCTATGAGCAGTTCTTC.

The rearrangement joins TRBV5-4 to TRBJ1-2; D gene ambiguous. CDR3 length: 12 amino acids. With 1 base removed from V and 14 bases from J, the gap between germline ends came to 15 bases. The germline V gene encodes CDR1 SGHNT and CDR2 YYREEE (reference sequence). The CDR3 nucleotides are TGTGCCAGCAGCTTGACCGGCGGACTAAATACCTTC. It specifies CASSLTGGLNTF.

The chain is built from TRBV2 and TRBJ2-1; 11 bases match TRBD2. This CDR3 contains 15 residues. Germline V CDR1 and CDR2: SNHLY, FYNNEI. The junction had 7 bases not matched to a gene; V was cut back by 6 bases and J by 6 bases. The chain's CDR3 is CASRLGTSGLNEQFF. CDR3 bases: TGTGCCAGCAGACTAGGGACTAGCGGCCTCAATGAGCAGTTCTTC. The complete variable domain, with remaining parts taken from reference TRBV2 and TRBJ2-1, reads EPEVTQTPSHQVTQMGQEVILRCVPISNHLYFYWYRQILGQKVEFLVSFYNNEISEKSEIFDDQFSVERPDGSNFTLKIRSTKLEDSAMYFCASRLGTSGLNEQFFGPGTRLTVL.

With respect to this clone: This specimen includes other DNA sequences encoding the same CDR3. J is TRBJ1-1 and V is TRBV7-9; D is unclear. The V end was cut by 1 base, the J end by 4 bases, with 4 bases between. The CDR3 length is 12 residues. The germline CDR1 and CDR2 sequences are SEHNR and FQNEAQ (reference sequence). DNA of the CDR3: TGTGCCAGCAGCTTAGGTAGCACTGAAGCTTTCTTT. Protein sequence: CASSLGSTEAFF.

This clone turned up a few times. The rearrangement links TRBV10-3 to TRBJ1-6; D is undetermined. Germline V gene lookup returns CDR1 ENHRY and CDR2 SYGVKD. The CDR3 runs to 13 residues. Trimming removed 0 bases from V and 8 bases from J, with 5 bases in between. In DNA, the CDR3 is TGTGCCATCAGTGAGTCAGGTTATTCACCCCTCCACTTT. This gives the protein CAISESGYSPLHF.

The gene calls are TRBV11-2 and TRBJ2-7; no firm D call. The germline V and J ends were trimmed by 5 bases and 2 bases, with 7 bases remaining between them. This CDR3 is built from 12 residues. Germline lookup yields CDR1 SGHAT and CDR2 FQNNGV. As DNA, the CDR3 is TGTGCCAGCAGCCCAGAGCCCTACGAGCAGTACTTC. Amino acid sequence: CASSPEPYEQYF.

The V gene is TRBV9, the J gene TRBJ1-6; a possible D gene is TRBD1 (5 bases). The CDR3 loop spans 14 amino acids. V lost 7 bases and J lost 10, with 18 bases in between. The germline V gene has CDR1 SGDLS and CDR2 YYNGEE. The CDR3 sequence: CASGGPQGGSPLHF. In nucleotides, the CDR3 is TGTGCCAGCGGAGGCCCGCAGGGTGGGTCACCCCTCCACTTT.

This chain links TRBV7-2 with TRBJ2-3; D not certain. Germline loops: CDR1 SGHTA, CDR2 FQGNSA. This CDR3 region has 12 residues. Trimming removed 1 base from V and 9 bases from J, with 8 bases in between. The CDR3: CASSLGVRTQYF. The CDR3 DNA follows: TGTGCCAGCAGCTTAGGTGTCAGAACGCAGTATTTT.

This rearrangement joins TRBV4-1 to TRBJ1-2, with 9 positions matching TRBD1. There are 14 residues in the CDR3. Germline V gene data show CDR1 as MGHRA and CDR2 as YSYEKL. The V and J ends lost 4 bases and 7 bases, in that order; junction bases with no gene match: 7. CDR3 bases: TGCGCCAGCAGCCGCGGACAGGGGTCGGGTGGCTACACCTTC. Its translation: CASSRGQGSGGYTF.

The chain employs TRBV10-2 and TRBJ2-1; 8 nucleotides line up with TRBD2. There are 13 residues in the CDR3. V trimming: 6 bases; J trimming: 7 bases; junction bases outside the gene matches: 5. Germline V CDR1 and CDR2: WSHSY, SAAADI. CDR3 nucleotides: TGCGCCAGCAGCGGGACTAGTAAAAATGAGCAGTTCTTC. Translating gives CASSGTSKNEQFF.

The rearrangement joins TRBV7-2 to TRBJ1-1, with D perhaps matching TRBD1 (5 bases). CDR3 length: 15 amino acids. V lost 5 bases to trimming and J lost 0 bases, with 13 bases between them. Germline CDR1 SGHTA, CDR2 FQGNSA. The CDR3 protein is CASSKAGRMNTEAFF. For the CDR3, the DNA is TGTGCCAGCAGCAAAGCGGGACGTATGAACACTGAAGCTTTCTTT.